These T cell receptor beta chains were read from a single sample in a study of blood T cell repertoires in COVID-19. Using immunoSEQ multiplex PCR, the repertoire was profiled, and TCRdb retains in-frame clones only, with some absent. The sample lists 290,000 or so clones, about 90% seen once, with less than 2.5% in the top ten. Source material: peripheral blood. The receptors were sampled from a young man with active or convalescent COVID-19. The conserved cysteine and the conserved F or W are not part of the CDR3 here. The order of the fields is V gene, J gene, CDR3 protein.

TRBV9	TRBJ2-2	ASSVATRRSGELF
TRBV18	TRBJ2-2	ASSPSGPGTGELF
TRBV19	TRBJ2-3	ASSISNPGGAGARGTQY
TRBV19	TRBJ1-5	ASISGTVGSNQPQH
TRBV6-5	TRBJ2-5	ASRAETQY
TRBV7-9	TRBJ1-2	ASSLSGSYGYT
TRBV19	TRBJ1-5	ASSLTGGGNQPQH
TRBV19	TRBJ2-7	ASSIKSSGGYEQY
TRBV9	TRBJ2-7	ASSANLAGGPYEQY
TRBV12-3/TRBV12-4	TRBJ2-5	ASARRNQETQY
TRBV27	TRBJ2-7	ASSTVGGYEQY
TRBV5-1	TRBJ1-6	ASSLAGYSPLH
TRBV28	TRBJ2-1	ASSFRRSYNEQF
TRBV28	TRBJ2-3	ASSPGTGMRGTDTQY
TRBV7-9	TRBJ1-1	ASSRGQHEAF
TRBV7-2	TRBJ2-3	ASSLERRRLAGLTNQY
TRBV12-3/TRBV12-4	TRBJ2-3	ASSSSIRNTQY
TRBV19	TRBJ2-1	ASSMTGYNEQF
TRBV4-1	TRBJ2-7	ASSQELGTAASTRY
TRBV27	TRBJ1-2	ASSPVGEFRQDYGYT
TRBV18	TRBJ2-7	ASIGQGLPYEQY
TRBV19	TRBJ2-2	ASSIGGLAGELF
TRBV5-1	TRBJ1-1	ASSLRGRDTEAF
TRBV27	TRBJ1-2	ASRQGSYGYT
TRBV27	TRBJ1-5	ASKRIQPQH
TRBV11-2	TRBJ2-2	ASRGVRGRGTGELF
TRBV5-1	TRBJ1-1	ASSSQGNGNTEAF
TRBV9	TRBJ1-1	ASSVGDRLNTEAF
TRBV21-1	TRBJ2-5	ASSKDEPRCLAGPKETQY
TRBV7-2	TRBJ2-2	ASRTGSLVTGELF
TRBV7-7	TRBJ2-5	ASSRGQGGQETQY
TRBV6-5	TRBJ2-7	ASSPTSGPQY
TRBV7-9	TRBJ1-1	ASSLETGHYNTEAF
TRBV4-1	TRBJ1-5	ASSHLTIRDRQNQPQH
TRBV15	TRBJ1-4	ATSRARTGWNEKLF
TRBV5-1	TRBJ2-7	ASSFGGQSSYEQY
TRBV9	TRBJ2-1	ASSVLDSSNEQF
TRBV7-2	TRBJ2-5	ASSIRVTQY
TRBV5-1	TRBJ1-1	ASTPDGRVLNTEAF
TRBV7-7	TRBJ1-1	ASIRGRQVVTEAF
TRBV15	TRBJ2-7	ATSRDLVLGRGGEQY